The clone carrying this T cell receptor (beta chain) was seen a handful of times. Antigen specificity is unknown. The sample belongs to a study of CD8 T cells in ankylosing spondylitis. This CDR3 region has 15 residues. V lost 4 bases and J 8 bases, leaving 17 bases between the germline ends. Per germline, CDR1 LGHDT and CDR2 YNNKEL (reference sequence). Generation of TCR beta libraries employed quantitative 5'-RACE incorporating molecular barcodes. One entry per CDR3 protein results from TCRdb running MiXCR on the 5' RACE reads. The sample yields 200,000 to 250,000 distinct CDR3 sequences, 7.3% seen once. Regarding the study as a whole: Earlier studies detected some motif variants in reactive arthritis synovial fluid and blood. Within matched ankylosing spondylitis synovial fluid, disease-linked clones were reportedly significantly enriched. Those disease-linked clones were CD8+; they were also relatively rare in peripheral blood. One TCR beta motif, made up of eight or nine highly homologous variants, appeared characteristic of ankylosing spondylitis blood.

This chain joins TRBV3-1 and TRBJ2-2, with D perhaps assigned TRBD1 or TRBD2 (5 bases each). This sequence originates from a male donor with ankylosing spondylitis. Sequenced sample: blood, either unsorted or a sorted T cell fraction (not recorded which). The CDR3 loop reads CASSLLVGPGGELFF. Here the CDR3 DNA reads TGTGCCAGCAGCCTTCTTGTGGGACCAGGTGGGGAGCTGTTTTTT.